This T cell receptor beta chain was sequenced in a study of blood T cell repertoires in COVID-19. Original handling: For nucleated cells, counts were estimated from reference gene primer amplification. Produced via immunoSEQ multiplex PCR; TCRdb's table is partial and in-frame only. Clone size and V and J calls were adopted from that table, with D and trimming inferred from the DNA. The sample yields over 150,000 clones, more than 75% seen once. The clonotype originates from a young man with acute or convalescent COVID-19. The sample consisted of peripheral blood.

The CDR3 sequence: CASSYSGAGRQPQHF. CDR3 nucleotide sequence: TGTGCCAGCAGTTACTCTGGGGCAGGAAGGCAGCCCCAGCATTTT. V usage is TRBV6-5 and J usage is TRBJ1-5; maybe TRBD1 (5 bases). The V gene's germline CDR1 is MNHEY and CDR2 SVGAGI. This CDR3 is 15 amino acids long. V lost 0 bases and J 7 bases, leaving 13 bases between the germline ends.